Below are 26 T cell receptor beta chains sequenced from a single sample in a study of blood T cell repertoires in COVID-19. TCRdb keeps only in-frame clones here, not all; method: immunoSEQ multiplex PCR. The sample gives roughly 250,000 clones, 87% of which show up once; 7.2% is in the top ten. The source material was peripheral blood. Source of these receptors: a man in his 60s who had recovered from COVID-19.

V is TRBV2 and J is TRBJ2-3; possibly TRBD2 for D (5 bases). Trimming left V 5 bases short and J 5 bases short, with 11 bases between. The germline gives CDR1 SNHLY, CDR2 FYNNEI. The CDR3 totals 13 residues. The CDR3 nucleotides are TGTGCCAGCAGTTGGGAAGGGAGAGATACGCAGTATTTT. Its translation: CASSWEGRDTQYF.

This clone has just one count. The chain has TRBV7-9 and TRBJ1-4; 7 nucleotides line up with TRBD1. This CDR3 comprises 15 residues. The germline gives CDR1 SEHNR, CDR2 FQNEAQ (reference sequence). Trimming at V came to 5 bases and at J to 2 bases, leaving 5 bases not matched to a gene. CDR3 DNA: TGTGCCAGCAGCGAACAGGGGCCCACTAATGAAAAACTGTTTTTT. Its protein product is CASSEQGPTNEKLFF.

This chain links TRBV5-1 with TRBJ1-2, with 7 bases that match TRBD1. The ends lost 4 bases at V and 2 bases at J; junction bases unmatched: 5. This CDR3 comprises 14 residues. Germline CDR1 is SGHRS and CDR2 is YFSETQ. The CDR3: CASSRDSGNYGYTF. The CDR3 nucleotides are TGCGCCAGCAGCCGGGACAGCGGAAACTATGGCTACACCTTC.

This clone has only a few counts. The CDR3 sequence: CASGHRGRPEGYTF. Written as DNA, the CDR3 is TGTGCCAGTGGACACAGGGGGCGCCCTGAAGGCTACACCTTC. This chain links TRBV19 with TRBJ1-2; 9 bases map to TRBD1. The CDR3 is made up of 14 amino acids. V dropped 8 bases and J dropped 8; count of bases not matched to a gene: 12. Germline V gene data show CDR1 as LNHDA and CDR2 as SQIVND (reference sequence).

CDR3 residues: CASSPLPPRRGSNEKLFF. The CDR3 DNA sequence: TGTGCCAGCAGTCCGCTTCCCCCAAGAAGGGGGTCAAATGAAAAACTGTTTTTT. The chain is built from TRBV27 and TRBJ1-4; TRBD1 is a possible D gene (6 bases). The CDR3 contains 18 residues. V dropped 5 bases and J dropped 5 bases, with 24 bases sitting between them. Germline-derived CDR1 and CDR2 are MNHEY and SMNVEV (reference sequence). Full variable domain (outside the CDR3, taken from reference TRBV27 and TRBJ1-4): EAQVTQNPRYLITVTGKKLTVTCSQNMNHEYMSWYRQDPGLGLRQIYYSMNVEVTDKGDVPEGYKVSRKEKRNFPLILESPSPNQTSLYFCASSPLPPRRGSNEKLFFGSGTQLSVL.

CDR3 sequence reads: CASSESGLGSWDEQFF. In DNA, the CDR3 is TGCGCCAGCAGTGAGTCGGGCCTCGGCTCGTGGGATGAGCAGTTCTTC. This chain uses TRBV10-1 with TRBJ2-1; D is unclear. CDR1 and CDR2 (germline): WNHNN, SYGVQD (reference sequence). This CDR3 is built from 16 residues. Deletions cut 0 bases from V and 8 bases from J, with 17 bases between.

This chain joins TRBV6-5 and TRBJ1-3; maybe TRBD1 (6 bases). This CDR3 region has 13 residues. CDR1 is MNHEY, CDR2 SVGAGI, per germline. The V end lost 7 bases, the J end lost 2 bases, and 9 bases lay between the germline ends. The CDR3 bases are TGTGCCAGCACCTCAGGGGCTGGAAACACCATATATTTT. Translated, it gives CASTSGAGNTIYF.

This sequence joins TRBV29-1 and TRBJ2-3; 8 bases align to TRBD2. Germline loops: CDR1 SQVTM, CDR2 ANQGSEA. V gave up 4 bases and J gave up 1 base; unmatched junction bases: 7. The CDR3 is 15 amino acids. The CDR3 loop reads CSVGPGGVGTDTQYF. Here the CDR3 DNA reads TGCAGCGTTGGTCCGGGGGGGGTAGGCACAGATACGCAGTATTTT.

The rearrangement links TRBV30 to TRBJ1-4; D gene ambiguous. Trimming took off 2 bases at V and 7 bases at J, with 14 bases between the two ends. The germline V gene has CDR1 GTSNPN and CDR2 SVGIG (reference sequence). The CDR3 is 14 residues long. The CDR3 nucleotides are TGTGCCTGGAGTTGGCGACTAAACCCTGAAAAACTGTTTTTT. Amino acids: CAWSWRLNPEKLFF.

CDR3 DNA sequence: TGTGCCAGTAGTATCCCTCTTACTACCGGGACAGCCGAGCAGTTCTTC. It is translated as CASSIPLTTGTAEQFF. The chain combines TRBV19 with TRBJ2-1; 7 bases fit TRBD1. Germline V gives CDR1 LNHDA, CDR2 SQIVND (reference sequence). The length of the CDR3 is 16 residues. The ends lost 3 bases at V and 10 bases at J; junction bases unmatched: 15.

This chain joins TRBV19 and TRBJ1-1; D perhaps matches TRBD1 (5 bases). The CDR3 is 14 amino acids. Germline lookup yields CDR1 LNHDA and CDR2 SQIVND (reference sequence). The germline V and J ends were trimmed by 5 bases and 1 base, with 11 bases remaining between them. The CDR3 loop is CASSPAGRNTEAFF. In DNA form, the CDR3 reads TGTGCCAGTAGTCCGGCAGGGCGGAACACTGAAGCTTTCTTT.

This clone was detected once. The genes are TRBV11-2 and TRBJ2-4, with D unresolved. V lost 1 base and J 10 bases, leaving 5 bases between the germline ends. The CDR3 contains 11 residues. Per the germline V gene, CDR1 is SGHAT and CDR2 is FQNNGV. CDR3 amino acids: CASSLGPIQYF. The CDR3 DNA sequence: TGTGCCAGCAGCTTAGGTCCAATTCAGTACTTC. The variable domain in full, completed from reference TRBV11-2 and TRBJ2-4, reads EAGVAQSPRYKIIEKRQSVAFWCNPISGHATLYWYQQILGQGPKLLIQFQNNGVVDDSQLPKDRFSAERLKGVDSTLKIQPAKLEDSAVYLCASSLGPIQYFGAGTRLSVL.

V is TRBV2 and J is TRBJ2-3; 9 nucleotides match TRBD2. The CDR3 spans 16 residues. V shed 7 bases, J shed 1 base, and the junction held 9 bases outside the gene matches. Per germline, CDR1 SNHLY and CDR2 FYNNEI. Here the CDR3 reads CASNPLASGGTDTQYF. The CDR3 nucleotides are TGTGCCAGCAACCCCCTAGCTAGCGGGGGCACAGATACGCAGTATTTT.

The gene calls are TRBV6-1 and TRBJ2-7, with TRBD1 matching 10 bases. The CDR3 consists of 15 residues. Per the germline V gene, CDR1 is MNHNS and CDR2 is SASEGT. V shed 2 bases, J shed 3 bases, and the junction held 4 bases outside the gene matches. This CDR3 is CASSEWTGGVYEQYV. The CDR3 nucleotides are TGTGCCAGCAGTGAATGGACAGGGGGTGTCTACGAGCAGTACGTC.

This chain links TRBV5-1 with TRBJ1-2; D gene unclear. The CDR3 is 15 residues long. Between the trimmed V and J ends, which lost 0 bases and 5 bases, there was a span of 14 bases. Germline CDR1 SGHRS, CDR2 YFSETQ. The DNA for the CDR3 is TGCGCCAGCAGCTTGGCCGAGGAAGCCGATTATGGCTACACCTTC. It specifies CASSLAEEADYGYTF. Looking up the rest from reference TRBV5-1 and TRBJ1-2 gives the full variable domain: KAGVTQTPRYLIKTRGQQVTLSCSPISGHRSVSWYQQTPGQGLQFLFEYFSETQRNKGNFPGRFSGRQFSNSRSEMNVSTLELGDSALYLCASSLAEEADYGYTFGSGTRLTVV.

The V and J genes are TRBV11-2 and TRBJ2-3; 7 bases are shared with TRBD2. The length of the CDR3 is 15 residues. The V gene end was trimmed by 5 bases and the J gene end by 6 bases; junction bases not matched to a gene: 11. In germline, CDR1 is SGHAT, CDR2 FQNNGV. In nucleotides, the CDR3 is TGTGCCAGCAGCCCGCTCCCGGGAGGTGATGATACGCAGTATTTT. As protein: CASSPLPGGDDTQYF. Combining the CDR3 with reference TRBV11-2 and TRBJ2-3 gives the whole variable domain EAGVAQSPRYKIIEKRQSVAFWCNPISGHATLYWYQQILGQGPKLLIQFQNNGVVDDSQLPKDRFSAERLKGVDSTLKIQPAKLEDSAVYLCASSPLPGGDDTQYFGPGTRLTVL.

The CDR3 bases are TGCGCCAGCAGCACCGGGGACAGCCAAGAGACCCAGTACTTC. Amino acid sequence: CASSTGDSQETQYF. The chain couples TRBV5-1 to TRBJ2-5; 7 positions agree with TRBD1. The germline gives CDR1 SGHRS, CDR2 YFSETQ. Trimming at V came to 4 bases and at J to 1 base, leaving 4 bases not matched to a gene. This CDR3 region has 14 residues.

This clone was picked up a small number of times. Written as DNA, the CDR3 is TGTGCCAGCAGCTTTTGGACTAGCGGGGGAAAAGGCGAGCAGTACTTC. It is translated as CASSFWTSGGKGEQYF. The chain couples TRBV7-2 to TRBJ2-7; 13 bases align to TRBD2. V lost 3 bases to trimming and J lost 6 bases; unmatched junction nucleotides: 8. Germline CDR1 reads SGHTA; CDR2 reads FQGNSA. This CDR3 comprises 16 residues.

CDR3 in amino acids: CASSIGETSRSDTQYF. The CDR3 DNA sequence: TGTGCCAGTAGTATAGGCGAGACTAGTAGATCAGATACGCAGTATTTT. The genes are TRBV19 and TRBJ2-3, with TRBD2 as a possible D gene (6 bases). Germline V gives CDR1 LNHDA, CDR2 SQIVND (reference sequence). V dropped 1 base and J dropped 4 bases, with 15 bases sitting between them. This CDR3 comprises 16 residues. Complete variable domain (other parts from reference TRBV19 and TRBJ2-3): DGGITQSPKYLFRKEGQNVTLSCEQNLNHDAMYWYRQDPGQGLRLIYYSQIVNDFQKGDIAEGYSVSREKKESFPLTVTSAQKNPTAFYLCASSIGETSRSDTQYFGPGTRLTVL.

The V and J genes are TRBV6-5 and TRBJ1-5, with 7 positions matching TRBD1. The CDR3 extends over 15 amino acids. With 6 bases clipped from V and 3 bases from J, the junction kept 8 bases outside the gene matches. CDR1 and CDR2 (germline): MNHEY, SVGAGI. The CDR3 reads CASSPTGLANQPQHF. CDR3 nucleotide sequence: TGTGCCAGCAGCCCGACAGGGTTAGCCAATCAGCCCCAGCATTTT.

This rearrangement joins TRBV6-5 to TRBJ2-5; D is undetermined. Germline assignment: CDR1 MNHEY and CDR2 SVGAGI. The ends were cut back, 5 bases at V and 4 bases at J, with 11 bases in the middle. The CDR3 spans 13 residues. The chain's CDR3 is CASSPSGIETQYF. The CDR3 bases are TGTGCCAGCAGTCCCTCGGGTATAGAGACCCAGTACTTC.

CDR3 DNA: TGCGCCAGCAGCCGGGACTATTCGAACACCGGGGAGCTGTTTTTT. Protein: CASSRDYSNTGELFF. The chain uses TRBV5-1 and TRBJ2-2; 7 bases align to TRBD2. Germline CDR1 is SGHRS and CDR2 is YFSETQ. CDR3 length: 15 residues. The J segment lost 0 bases and the V segment lost 4 bases, leaving 3 bases of the junction unmatched.

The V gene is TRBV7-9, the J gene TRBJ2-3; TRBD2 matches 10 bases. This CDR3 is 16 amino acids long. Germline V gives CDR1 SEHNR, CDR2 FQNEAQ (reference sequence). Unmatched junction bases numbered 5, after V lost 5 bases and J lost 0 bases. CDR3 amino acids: CASSVVTSGSTDTQYF. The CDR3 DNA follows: TGTGCCAGCAGCGTCGTGACTAGCGGGAGCACAGATACGCAGTATTTT.

CDR3 in DNA: TGTGCCAGCAGCCCGGGGACAGGGAGCTACACCTTC. This encodes CASSPGTGSYTF. This chain uses TRBV3-1 (or the pseudogene TRBV3-2) with TRBJ1-2; 9 bases map to TRBD1. Germline trimming cut 4 bases from V and 9 bases from J; bases unmatched to any gene: 3. Germline V gene data show CDR1 as LGHDT and CDR2 as YNNKEL (reference sequence). This CDR3 region has 12 residues.

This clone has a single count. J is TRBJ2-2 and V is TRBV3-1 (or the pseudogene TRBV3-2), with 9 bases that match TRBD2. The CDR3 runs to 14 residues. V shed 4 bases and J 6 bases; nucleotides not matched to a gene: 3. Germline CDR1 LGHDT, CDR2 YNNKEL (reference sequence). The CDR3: CASSPRTSAGELFF. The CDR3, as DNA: TGTGCCAGCAGCCCACGGACTAGCGCCGGGGAGCTGTTTTTT.

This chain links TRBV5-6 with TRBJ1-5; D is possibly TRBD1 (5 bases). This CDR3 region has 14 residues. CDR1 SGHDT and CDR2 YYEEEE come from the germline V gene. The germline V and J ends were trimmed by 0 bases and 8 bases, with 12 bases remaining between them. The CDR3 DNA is TGTGCCAGCAGCTTGGGGCTAGGAGGGGAGCCCCAGCATTTT. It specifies CASSLGLGGEPQHF.